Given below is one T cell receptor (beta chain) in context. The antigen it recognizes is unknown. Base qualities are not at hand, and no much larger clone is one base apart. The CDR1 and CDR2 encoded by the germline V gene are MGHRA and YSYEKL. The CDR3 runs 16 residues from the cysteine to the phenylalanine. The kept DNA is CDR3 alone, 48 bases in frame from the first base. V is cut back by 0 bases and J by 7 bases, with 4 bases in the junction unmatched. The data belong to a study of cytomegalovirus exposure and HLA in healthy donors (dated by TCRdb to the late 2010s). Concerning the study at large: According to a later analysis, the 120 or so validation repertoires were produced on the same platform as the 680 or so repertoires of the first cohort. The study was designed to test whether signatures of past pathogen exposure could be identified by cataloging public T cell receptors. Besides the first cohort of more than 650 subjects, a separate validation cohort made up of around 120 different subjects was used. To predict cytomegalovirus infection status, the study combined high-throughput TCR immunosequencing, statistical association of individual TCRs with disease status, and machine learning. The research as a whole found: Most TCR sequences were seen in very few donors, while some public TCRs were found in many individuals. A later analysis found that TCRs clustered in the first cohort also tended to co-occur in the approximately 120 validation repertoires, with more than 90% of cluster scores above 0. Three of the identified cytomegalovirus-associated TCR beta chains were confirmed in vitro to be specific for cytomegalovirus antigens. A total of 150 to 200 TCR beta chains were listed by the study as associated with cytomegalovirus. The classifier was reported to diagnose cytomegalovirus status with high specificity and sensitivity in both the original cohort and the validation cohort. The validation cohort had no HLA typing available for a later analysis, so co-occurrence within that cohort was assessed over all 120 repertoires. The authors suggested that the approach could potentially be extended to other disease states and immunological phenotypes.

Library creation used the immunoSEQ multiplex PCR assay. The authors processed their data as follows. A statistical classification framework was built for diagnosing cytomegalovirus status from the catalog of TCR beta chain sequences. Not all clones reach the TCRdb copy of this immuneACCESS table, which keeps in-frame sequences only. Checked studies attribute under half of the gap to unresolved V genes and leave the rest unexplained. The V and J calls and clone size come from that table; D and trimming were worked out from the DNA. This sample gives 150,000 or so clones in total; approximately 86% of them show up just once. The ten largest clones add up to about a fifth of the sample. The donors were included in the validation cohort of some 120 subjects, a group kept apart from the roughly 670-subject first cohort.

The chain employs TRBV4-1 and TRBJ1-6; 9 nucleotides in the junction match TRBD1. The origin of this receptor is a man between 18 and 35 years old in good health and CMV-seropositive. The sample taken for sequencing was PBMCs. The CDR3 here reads CASSQDLGTGNSPLHF. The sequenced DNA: TGCGCCAGCAGCCAAGATTTAGGGACAGGGAATTCACCCCTCCACTTT.